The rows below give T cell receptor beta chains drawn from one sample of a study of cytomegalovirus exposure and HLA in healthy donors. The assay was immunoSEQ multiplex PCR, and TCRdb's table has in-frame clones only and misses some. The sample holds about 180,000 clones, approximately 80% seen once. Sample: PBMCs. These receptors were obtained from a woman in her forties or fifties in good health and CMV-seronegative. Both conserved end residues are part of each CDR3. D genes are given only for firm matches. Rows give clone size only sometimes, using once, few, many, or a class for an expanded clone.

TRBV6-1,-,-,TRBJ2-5,TGTGCCAGCAGTGACCTGGCGAGGGAACAAGAGACCCAGTACTTC,CASSDLAREQETQYF
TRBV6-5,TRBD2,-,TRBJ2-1,TGTGCCAGCAGTTACTCGGATCCCGGGGGGAATGAGCAGTTCTTC,CASSYSDPGGNEQFF
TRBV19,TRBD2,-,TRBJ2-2,TGTGCCAGCGCGAATTTGGGACTAGCGGGACGGACCGGGGAGCTGTTTTTT,CASANLGLAGRTGELFF
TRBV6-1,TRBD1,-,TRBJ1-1,TGTGCCAGCAGTGAAGCGGACAGGGACACTGAAGCTTTCTTT,CASSEADRDTEAFF
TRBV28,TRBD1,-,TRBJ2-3,TGTGCCAGCATCCAGCCGGGGACAGCCACAGATACGCAGTATTTT,CASIQPGTATDTQYF
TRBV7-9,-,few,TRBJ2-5,TGTGCCAGCAGCTTAGGGGGAGGTGGAGAGACCCAGTACTTC,CASSLGGGGETQYF
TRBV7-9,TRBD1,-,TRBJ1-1,TGTGCCAGCAGCGAGGACAGGGGGACCACTGAAGCTTTCTTT,CASSEDRGTTEAFF
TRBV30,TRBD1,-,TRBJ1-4,TGTGCCTGGAGTGTACGGAGGGGACAGGGAAACGAAAAACTGTTTTTT,CAWSVRRGQGNEKLFF
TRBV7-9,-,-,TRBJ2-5,TGTGCCAGCAGCTTAGGGAGGTCTAGCGGGACAGGAGAGACCCAGTACTTC,CASSLGRSSGTGETQYF
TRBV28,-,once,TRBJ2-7,TGTGCCAGCGGCAGTAAAGCCTACGAGCAGTACTTC,CASGSKAYEQYF